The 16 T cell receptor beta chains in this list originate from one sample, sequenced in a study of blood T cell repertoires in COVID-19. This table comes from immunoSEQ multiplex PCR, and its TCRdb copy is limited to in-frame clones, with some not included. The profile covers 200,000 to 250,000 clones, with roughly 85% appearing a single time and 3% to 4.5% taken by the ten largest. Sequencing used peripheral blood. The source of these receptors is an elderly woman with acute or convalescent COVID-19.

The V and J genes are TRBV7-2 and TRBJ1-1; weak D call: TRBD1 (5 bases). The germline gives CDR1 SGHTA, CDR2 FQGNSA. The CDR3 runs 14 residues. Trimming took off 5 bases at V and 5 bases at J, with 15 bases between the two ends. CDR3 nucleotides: TGTGCCAGCAGCCGGGACTCTTTCGGAACTGAAGCTTTCTTT. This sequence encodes CASSRDSFGTEAFF.

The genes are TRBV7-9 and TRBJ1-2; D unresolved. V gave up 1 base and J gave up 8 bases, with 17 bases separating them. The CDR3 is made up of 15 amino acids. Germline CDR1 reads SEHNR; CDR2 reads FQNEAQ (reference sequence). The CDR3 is CASSLDSLGSGGYTF. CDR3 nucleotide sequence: TGTGCCAGCAGCTTAGACAGTTTGGGTAGCGGAGGCTACACCTTC.

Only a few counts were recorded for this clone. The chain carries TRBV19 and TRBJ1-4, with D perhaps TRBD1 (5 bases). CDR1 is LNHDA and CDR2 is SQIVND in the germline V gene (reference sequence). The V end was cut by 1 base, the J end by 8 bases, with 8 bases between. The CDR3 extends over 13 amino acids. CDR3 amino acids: CASSIGTREKLFF. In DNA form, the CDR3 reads TGTGCCAGTAGTATAGGGACAAGGGAAAAACTGTTTTTT.

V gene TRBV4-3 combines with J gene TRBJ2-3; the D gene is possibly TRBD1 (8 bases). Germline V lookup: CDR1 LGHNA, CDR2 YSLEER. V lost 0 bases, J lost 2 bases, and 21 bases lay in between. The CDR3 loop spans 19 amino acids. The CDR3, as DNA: TGCGCCAGCAGCCAAGATGCCCTCGGACAGGGACTATACACAGATACGCAGTATTTT. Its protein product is CASSQDALGQGLYTDTQYF.

CDR3 in DNA: TGTGCCAGCAGCCAAGGATTGACAGCCTACGAGCAGTACTTC. Protein product: CASSQGLTAYEQYF. V is TRBV3-1 (or the pseudogene TRBV3-2) and J is TRBJ2-7; tentative D call: TRBD1 (5 bases). V lost 1 base and J 2 bases, leaving 9 bases between the germline ends. CDR1 LGHDT and CDR2 YNNKEL come from the germline V gene (reference sequence). The CDR3 covers 14 residues.

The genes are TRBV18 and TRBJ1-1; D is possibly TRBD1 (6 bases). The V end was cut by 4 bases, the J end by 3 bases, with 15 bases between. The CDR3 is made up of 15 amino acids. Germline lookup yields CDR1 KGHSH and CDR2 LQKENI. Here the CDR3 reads CASSLLQGGDTEAFF. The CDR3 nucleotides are TGTGCCAGCTCACTCCTACAGGGAGGGGACACTGAAGCTTTCTTT. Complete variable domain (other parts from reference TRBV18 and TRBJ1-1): NAGVMQNPRHLVRRRGQEARLRCSPMKGHSHVYWYRQLPEEGLKFMVYLQKENIIDESGMPKERFSAEFPKEGPSILRIQQVVRGDSAAYFCASSLLQGGDTEAFFGQGTRLTVV.

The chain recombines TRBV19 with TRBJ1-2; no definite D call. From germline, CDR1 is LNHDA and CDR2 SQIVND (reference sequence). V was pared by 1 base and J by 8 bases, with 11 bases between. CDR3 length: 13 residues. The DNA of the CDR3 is TGTGCCAGTAGTATAGGTCGAGGATACGGCTACACCTTC. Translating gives CASSIGRGYGYTF. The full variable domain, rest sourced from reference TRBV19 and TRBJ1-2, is DGGITQSPKYLFRKEGQNVTLSCEQNLNHDAMYWYRQDPGQGLRLIYYSQIVNDFQKGDIAEGYSVSREKKESFPLTVTSAQKNPTAFYLCASSIGRGYGYTFGSGTRLTVV.

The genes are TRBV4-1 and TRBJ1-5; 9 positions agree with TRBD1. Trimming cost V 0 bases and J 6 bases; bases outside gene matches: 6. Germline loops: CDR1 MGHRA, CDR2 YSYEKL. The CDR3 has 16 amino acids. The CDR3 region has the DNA TGCGCCAGCAGCCAAGAGGGGGACAGGGTGAGTCAGCCCCAGCATTTT. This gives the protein CASSQEGDRVSQPQHF.

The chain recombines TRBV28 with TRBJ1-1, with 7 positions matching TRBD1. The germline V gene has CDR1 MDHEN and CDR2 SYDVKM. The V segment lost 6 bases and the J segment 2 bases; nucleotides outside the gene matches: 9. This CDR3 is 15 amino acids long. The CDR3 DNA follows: TGTGCCAGCAGGCAGGGGGTTGGCGACAACACTGAAGCTTTCTTT. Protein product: CASRQGVGDNTEAFF.

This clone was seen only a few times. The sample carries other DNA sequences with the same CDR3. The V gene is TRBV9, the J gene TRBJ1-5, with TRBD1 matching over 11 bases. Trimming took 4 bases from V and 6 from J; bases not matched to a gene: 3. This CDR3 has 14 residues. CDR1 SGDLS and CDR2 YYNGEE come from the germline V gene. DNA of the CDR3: TGTGCCAGCAGCCCGGGACAGGGGGGTCAGCCCCAGCATTTT. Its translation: CASSPGQGGQPQHF.

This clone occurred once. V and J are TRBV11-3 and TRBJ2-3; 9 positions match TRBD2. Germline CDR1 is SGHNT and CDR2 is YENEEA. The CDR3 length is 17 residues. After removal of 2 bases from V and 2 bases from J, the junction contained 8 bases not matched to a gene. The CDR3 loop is CASSLRVSGGHTDTQYF. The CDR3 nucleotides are TGTGCCAGCAGCTTAAGAGTTAGCGGGGGACACACAGATACGCAGTATTTT. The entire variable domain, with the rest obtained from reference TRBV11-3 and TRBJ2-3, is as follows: EAGVVQSPRYKIIEKKQPVAFWCNPISGHNTLYWYLQNLGQGPELLIRYENEEAVDDSQLPKDRFSAERLKGVDSTLKIQPAELGDSAVYLCASSLRVSGGHTDTQYFGPGTRLTVL.

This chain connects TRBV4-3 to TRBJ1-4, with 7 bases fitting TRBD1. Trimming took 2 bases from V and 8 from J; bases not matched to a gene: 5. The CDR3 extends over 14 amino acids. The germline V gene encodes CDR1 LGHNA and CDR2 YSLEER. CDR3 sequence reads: CASSQRQGWEKLFF. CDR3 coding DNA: TGCGCCAGCAGCCAACGACAGGGTTGGGAAAAACTGTTTTTT.

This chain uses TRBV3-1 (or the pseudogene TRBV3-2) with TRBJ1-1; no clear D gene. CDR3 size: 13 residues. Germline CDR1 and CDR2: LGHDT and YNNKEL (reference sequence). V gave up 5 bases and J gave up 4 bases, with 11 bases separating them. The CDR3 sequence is CASSSTLVTEAFF. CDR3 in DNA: TGTGCCAGCAGCTCGACTCTAGTCACTGAAGCTTTCTTT.

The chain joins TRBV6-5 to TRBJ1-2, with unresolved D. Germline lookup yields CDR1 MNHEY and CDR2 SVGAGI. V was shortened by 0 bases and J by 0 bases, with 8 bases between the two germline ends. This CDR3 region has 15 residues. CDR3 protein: CASSYSKRSNYGYTF. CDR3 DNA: TGTGCCAGCAGTTACTCGAAGAGATCTAACTATGGCTACACCTTC.

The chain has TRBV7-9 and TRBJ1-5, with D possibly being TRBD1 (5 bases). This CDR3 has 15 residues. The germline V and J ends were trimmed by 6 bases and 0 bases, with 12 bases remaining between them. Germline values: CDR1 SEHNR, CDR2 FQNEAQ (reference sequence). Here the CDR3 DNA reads TGTGCCAGCAGACGGGGGATTATTAGCAATCAGCCCCAGCATTTT. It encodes CASRRGIISNQPQHF.

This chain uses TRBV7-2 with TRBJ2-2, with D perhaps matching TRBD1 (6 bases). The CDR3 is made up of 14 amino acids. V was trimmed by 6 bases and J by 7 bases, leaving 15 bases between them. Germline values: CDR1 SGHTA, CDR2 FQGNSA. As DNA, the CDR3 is TGTGCCAGCAGTTCCGGACAGTTTCTCGGGGAGCTGTTTTTT. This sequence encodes CASSSGQFLGELFF.